This T cell receptor (beta chain) stems from a study of cytomegalovirus exposure and HLA in healthy donors (dated by TCRdb to the late 2010s). Regarding the research as a whole: According to an earlier analysis of 450 to 650 of the donors, about 190 million T cells yielded 90 million to 130 million unique TCR beta sequences and 276 Gb of sequence data. Alongside the repertoire data, information on donor age, sex, ethnicity and CMV serostatus was compiled. The study aimed to test whether signatures of past pathogen exposure could be identified by cataloging public T cell receptors. In the later analysis, no new phenotypic data were used to find candidate immune exposures; instead, reliance was placed on TCR beta sequences and their occurrence across donors. Among the approximately 400 genotyped donors, approximately 77% belonged to the genetic ancestry cluster associated with self-reported Caucasian donors. The T cell repertoires of 666 subjects were profiled by immunosequencing and related to cytomegalovirus serostatus. To predict cytomegalovirus infection status, the study brought together high-throughput TCR immunosequencing, statistical association of individual TCRs with disease status, and machine learning. All discovery cohort repertoires had been generated using a single sequencing platform. Several DR-DQ haplotypes were handled as single units for association and clustering because linkage in the cohort was strong. A later genetic analysis used genome-wide SNP genotypes for about three fifths of the 666 donors, treating that subset as a discovery cohort. An early release that covered 500 to 800 HLA-typed donors contained about 300 gigabases of sequencing data and roughly 84 million unique TCR sequences. Typing coverage varied by locus: roughly 620-640 donors for A, B, C, DRB1 and DQB1; approximately 520 for DQA1; around 570 for DPA1; approximately 470 for DPB1. Both class I and class II loci were covered by HLA typing, at four-digit resolution. In a later analysis, previously published TCR beta repertoires from fewer than 750 donors were re-analyzed and high-resolution HLA genotyping was added so that TCR occurrence patterns could be studied. Along with the approximately 620-subject first cohort, a separate validation cohort of roughly 110 different subjects was used. Among 300 to 500 genotyped donors of the cohort, an average of around 220,000 unique TCR beta nucleotide sequences was sequenced per donor, of which 15% to 20% were non-productive. To decide whether each TCR beta V gene segment behaved as functional or pseudogenic, an earlier analysis of fewer than 750 of the donors relied on high-throughput TCR beta sequencing. Overall study results and their limits: A later analysis found that HLA-associated TCR beta chains were more clonally expanded and had lower generation probabilities than equally common non-associated chains. Most TCR sequences were observed very rarely across donors, whereas some public TCRs were present in many individuals. This cohort had only TCR beta chains sequenced, and the lack of alpha or paired-chain data limited which features could be detected. A later analysis reported that several top co-occurrence clusters appeared linked to parvovirus B19, influenza, CMV and Epstein-Barr virus. In vitro tests confirmed that a few of the cytomegalovirus-associated TCR beta chains recognize cytomegalovirus antigens. Most CMV-associated TCR beta chains appeared to be HLA-restricted in a later analysis, and the HLA associations seemed to be driven largely by CMV exposure. In the study, about 150 TCR beta chains were listed as associated with cytomegalovirus. A cluster of highly shared sequence variants was judged likely to be a technical artifact of the sequencing pipeline. A further reported finding was that TCR beta sequences accurately predicted the HLA-A and HLA-B alleles for most subjects in the first cohort. The only immune exposure information available for the cohort was CMV serostatus. A later genetic analysis reported fewer N-insertions in productive TCRs among donors in an Asian-associated ancestry cluster than the approximately 700-donor mean. In a later genetic analysis, a missense DCLRE1C variant was associated with V-gene and J-gene trimming of TCR beta chains, and the association was replicated in an independent cohort. In an earlier analysis of some 640 of the donors, most TCR beta V segments were observed in productive rearrangements about 87% or about 30% of the time, broadly matching IMGT annotations. According to the authors, the approach could potentially be generalized to other disease states and immunological phenotypes. Assigning TCR associations to individual alleles was difficult when HLA alleles, especially DR and DQ, strongly co-occurred. The presence/absence analyses assumed that sequencing depth was roughly uniform across donors, and that assumption may not be true. HLA typing was unavailable for some donors at each locus, so association tests used only the typed subset. A later analysis found that TCR association rates varied across HLA loci, with DRB1 alleles showing the most associated TCRs and HLA-C alleles the fewest. In both the original and validation cohorts, the classifier was reported to diagnose cytomegalovirus status with high specificity and sensitivity. Because counts were too low, roughly 18 rarely observed V segments, including chromosome 9 orphons, were left out of the earlier analysis of over 550 of the donors. Some IMGT-functional V segments, including TRBV6-2 and TRBV6-3, could not be told apart with the 87-base-pair reads, so those segments were excluded. In a later analysis, around 17,000 TCR beta sequences were associated with specific HLA alleles at a false discovery rate of 0.05. Correlated functional status among segregating V segments might reflect linkage disequilibrium, but an unknown experimental factor could not be ruled out.

About this clone itself: The antigen it recognizes is unknown. No clone much larger than this one lies a single base away; base qualities are absent.

The cohort comprised around 690 healthy bone marrow donors. Cohort members were all nominally healthy when sampled, although unrecorded immune exposures were likely present. The donor tested CMV seronegative and was one of the 352 seronegative cohort members. A peripheral blood sample was collected from each donor, and TCR beta sequencing was performed on peripheral blood mononuclear cells. The Qiagen DNeasy Blood Extraction Kit was used to extract genomic DNA from the blood cell samples. Library method: the immunoSEQ multiplex PCR assay. For the multiplex PCR, a mixture combining 60 forward primers for TCR Vbeta segments and 13 reverse primers for TCR Jbeta segments was used. The CDR3 region of rearranged TCR beta genes was amplified from genomic DNA with a multiplex PCR assay. The amplified TCR beta libraries were sequenced on the Illumina HiSeq System as 87-base-pair reads. Concerning the study's data processing: In a later analysis, some 80 million unique TCR beta chains were counted across the 650 to 750 repertoires, and around 10 million of these chains were shared by at least two donors. Raw reads were error-corrected and collapsed into unique sequences by a nearest-neighbor algorithm in which closely related sequences were merged to remove PCR and sequencing errors. Alignment of CDR3 sequences to IMGT reference sequences was used to assign V, D and J gene segments. For a sequence to be retained, a match of at least six nucleotides to both a V gene segment and a J gene segment was required. Rearrangements were classified as productive when the CDR3 lacked stop codons and remained in frame with V and J, and all other rearrangements were classified as non-productive. Following IMGT convention, CDR3 was defined as the stretch from the second conserved V-encoded cysteine up to the conserved J-encoded phenylalanine. The earlier analysis of some 600 of the donors excluded sequences that lacked an unambiguous match to a single V gene segment. In an earlier analysis of several hundred of the donors, V segments were called functional above 56.7% productive rearrangements and were called segregating when the between-donor standard deviation exceeded 5%. A statistical classification framework was developed to diagnose cytomegalovirus status using the catalog of TCR beta chain sequences. V and J gene assignment, in a later analysis, came from comparing TCR nucleotide sequences with IMGT/GENE-DB human TR gene sequences. The TCRdist pipeline was used in a later analysis to assign CDR3 sequences and most-parsimonious VDJ recombination scenarios. A later analysis defined each TCR beta chain by its CDR3 amino acid sequence plus V-gene family, and excluded reads lacking a unique V-gene family. A later analysis removed 592 highly shared, low-generation-probability nucleotide sequences to deal with suspected cross-contamination and a sequencing artifact. For each public chain, a later analysis derived a clonal expansion index from normalized ranks of inferred template counts within each repertoire. In a later analysis, generation probabilities were computed using a VDJ recombination model fitted to out-of-frame rearrangements, and the results were checked against IGoR. Hypergeometric tests were used in a later analysis to score TCR-TCR, TCR-HLA and TCR-CMV co-occurrence, with a repertoire-size bias correction applied to the TCR pairs. A later analysis estimated false discovery rates by permuting HLA or CMV assignments 20 times. In a later analysis, co-occurring TCRs were grouped with DBSCAN, and TCRdist sequence similarity was added when clustering was performed within HLA-allele-positive subsets. Repertoires with fewer than 30,000 or more than 120,000 public chains, plus five repertoires with anomalous nucleotide sharing, were excluded from co-occurrence clustering. TCRdb's version of the immuneACCESS table is confined to in-frame rearrangements and falls short of the full clone set. An unresolved V gene accounts for under half of the shortfall where checked; the remainder is of unknown origin. V and J calls and clone size are given by that table; D and trimming were obtained from the DNA. This sample lists roughly 180,000 clones; 82% were detected once. The ten largest account for around 1.5% of the sample.

V ends up 5 bases short and J 9 bases short, with an unmatched junction base count of 7. The CDR3 has 15 amino acids, counting the end cysteine and phenylalanine. Of all the DNA, just the CDR3 is kept, 45 bases in frame from base 1. Based on the germline V gene, the CDR1 and CDR2 sequences are WSHSY and SAAADI. The origin of this receptor is a male donor in good health and CMV-seronegative. The sequenced sample was PBMCs. The chain is assembled from TRBV10-2 and TRBJ2-1, with 13 central nucleotides matching TRBD2. The nucleotides are TGCGCCAGCAGTTTGACTAGCGGGGGGTTCAGTGAGCAGTTCTTC. Translation gives CASSLTSGGFSEQFF.